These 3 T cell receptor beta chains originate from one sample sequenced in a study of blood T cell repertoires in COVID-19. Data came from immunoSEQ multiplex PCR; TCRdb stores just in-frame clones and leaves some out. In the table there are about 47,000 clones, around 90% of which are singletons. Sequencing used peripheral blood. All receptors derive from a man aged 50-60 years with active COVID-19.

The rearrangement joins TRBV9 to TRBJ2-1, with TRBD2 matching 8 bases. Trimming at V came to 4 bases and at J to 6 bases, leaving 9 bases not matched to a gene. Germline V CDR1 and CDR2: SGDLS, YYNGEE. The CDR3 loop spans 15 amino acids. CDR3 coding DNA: TGTGCCAGCAGCCCTCTAGCGGGCGGGATCAATGAGCAGTTCTTC. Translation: CASSPLAGGINEQFF.

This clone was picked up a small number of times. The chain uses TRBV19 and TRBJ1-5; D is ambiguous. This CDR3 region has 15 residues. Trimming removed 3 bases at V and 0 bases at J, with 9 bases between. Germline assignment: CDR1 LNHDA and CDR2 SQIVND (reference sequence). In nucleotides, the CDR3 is TGTGCCAGTAGTATTGGGAGATATAGCAATCAGCCCCAGCATTTT. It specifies CASSIGRYSNQPQHF.

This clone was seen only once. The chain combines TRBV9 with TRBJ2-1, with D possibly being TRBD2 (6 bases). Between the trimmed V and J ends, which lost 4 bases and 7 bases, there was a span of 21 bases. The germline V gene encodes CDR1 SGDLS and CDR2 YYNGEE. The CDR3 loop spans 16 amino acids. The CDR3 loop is CASSLRLDPKPNEQFF. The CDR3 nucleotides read TGTGCCAGCAGCCTCCGACTAGACCCCAAGCCTAATGAGCAGTTCTTC.